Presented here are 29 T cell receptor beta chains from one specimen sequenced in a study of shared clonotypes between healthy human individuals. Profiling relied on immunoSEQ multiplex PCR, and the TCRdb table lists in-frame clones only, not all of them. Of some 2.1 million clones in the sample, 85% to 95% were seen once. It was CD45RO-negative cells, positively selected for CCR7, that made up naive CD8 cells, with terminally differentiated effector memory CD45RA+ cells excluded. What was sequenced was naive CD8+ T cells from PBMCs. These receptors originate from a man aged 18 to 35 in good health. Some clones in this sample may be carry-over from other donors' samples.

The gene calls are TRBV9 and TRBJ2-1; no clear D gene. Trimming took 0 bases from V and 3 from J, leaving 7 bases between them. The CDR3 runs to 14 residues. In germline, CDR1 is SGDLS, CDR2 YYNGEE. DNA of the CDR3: TGTGCCAGCAGCGTAGAACTGAACTACAATGAGCAGTTCTTC. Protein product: CASSVELNYNEQFF.

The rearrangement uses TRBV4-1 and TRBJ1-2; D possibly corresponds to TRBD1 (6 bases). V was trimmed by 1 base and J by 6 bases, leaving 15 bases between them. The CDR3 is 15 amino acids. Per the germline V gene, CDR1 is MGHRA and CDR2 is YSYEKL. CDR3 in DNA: TGCGCCAGCAGCCAAGTCGGGGGGCTAGTGGATGGCTACACCTTC. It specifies CASSQVGGLVDGYTF.

The CDR3 DNA follows: TGTGCCAGCAGCGTAGACGTGGCGACACCGAACAATGAGCAGTTCTTC. This encodes CASSVDVATPNNEQFF. The rearrangement joins TRBV9 to TRBJ2-1; no definite D call. The CDR3 length is 16 residues. Germline values: CDR1 SGDLS, CDR2 YYNGEE. Trimming left V 0 bases short and J 5 bases short, with 15 bases between. Combining the CDR3 with reference TRBV9 and TRBJ2-1 gives the whole variable domain DSGVTQTPKHLITATGQRVTLRCSPRSGDLSVYWYQQSLDQGLQFLIQYYNGEERAKGNILERFSAQQFPDLHSELNLSSLELGDSALYFCASSVDVATPNNEQFFGPGTRLTVL.

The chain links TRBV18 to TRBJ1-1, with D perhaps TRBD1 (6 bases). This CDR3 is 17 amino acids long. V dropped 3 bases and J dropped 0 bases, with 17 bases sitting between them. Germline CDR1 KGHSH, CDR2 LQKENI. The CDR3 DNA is TGTGCCAGCTCACCCATGACAGGCCGACACATGAACACTGAAGCTTTCTTT. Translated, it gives CASSPMTGRHMNTEAFF. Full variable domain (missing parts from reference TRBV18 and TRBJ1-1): NAGVMQNPRHLVRRRGQEARLRCSPMKGHSHVYWYRQLPEEGLKFMVYLQKENIIDESGMPKERFSAEFPKEGPSILRIQQVVRGDSAAYFCASSPMTGRHMNTEAFFGQGTRLTVV.

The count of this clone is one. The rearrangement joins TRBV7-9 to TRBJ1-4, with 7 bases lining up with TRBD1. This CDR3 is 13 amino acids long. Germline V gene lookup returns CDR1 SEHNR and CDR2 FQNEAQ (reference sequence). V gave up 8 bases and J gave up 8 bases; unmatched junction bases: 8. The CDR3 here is CASVQQGGEKLFF. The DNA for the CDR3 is TGTGCCAGCGTACAGCAGGGGGGCGAAAAACTGTTTTTT.

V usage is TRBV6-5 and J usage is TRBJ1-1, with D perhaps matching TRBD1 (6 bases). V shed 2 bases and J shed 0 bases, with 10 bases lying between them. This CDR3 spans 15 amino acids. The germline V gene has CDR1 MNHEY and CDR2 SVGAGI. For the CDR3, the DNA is TGTGCCAGCAGTTACCAGACAGGACTGAACACTGAAGCTTTCTTT. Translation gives CASSYQTGLNTEAFF.

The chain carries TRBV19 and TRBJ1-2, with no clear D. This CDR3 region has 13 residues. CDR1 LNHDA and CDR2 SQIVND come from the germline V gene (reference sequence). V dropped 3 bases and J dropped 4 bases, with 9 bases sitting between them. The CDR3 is CASSILYAYGYTF. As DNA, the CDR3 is TGTGCCAGTAGTATTTTATACGCCTATGGCTACACCTTC.

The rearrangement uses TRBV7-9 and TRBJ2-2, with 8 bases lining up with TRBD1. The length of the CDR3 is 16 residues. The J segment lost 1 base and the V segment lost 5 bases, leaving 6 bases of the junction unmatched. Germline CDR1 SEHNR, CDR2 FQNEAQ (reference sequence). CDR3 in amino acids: CASSLGGQVNTGELFF. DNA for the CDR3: TGTGCCAGCAGCCTCGGGGGACAGGTGAACACCGGGGAGCTGTTTTTT.

CDR3 bases: TGTGCCAGCAGCGTAGACGGGAGGCCTTACGAGCAGTACTTC. It yields the protein CASSVDGRPYEQYF. This rearrangement joins TRBV9 to TRBJ2-7; TRBD2 aligns across 7 bases. The CDR3 contains 14 residues. With 0 bases clipped from V and 4 bases from J, the junction kept 4 bases outside the gene matches. The germline gives CDR1 SGDLS, CDR2 YYNGEE.

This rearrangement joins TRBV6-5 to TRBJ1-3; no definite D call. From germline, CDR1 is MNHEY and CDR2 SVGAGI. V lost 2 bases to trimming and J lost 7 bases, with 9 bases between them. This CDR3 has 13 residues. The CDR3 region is CASSYRGSNTIYF. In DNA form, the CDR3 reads TGTGCCAGCAGTTACCGAGGGTCCAACACCATATATTTT.

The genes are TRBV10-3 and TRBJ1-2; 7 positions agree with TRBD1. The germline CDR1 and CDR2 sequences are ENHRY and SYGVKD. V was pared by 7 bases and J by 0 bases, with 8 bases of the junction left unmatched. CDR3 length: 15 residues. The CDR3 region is CAINRDRETNYGYTF. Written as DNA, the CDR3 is TGTGCCATCAACCGCGACAGGGAGACTAACTATGGCTACACCTTC.

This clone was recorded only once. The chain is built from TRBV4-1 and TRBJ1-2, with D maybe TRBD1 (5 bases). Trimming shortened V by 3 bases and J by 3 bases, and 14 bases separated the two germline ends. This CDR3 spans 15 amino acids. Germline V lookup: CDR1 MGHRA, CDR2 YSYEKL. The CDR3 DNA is TGCGCCAGCAGCCATTCCCGGGGGTTGGACTATGGCTACACCTTC. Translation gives CASSHSRGLDYGYTF.

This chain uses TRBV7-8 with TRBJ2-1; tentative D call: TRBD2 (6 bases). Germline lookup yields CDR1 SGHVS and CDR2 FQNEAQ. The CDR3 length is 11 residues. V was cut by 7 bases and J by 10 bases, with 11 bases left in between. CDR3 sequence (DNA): TGTGCCAGCATCAAACGGGGGGAGCAGTTCTTC. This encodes CASIKRGEQFF.

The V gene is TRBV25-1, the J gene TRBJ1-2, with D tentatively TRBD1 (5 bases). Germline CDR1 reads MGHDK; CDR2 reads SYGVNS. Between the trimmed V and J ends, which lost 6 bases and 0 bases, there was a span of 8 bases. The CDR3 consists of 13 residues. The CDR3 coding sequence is TGTGCCAGCAGGCAGGGACCTAACTATGGCTACACCTTC. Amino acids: CASRQGPNYGYTF.

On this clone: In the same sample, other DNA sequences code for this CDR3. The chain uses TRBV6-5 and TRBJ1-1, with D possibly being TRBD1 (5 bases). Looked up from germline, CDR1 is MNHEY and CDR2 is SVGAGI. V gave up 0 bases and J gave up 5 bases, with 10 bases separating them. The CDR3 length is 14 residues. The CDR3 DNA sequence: TGTGCCAGCAGTTACTCGGGGGGGTGGACTGAAGCTTTCTTT. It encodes CASSYSGGWTEAFF.

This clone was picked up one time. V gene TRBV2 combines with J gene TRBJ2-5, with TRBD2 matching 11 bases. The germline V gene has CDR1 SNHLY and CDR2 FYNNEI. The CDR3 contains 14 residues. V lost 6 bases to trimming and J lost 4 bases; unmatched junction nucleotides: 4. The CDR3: CASRLAGAGETQYF. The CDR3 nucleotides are TGTGCCAGCAGACTAGCGGGAGCGGGAGAGACCCAGTACTTC.

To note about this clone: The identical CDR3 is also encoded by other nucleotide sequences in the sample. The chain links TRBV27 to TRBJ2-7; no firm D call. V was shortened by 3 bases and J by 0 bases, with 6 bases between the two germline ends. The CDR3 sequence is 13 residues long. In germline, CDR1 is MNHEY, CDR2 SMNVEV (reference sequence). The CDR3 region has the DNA TGTGCCAGCAGTTTGACAAACTCCTACGAGCAGTACTTC. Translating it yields CASSLTNSYEQYF.

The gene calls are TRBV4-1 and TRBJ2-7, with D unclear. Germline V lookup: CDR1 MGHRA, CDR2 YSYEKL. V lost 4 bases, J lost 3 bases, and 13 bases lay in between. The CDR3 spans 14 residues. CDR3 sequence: CASSPDPQDYEQYF. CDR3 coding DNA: TGCGCCAGCAGCCCGGACCCCCAGGACTACGAGCAGTACTTC.

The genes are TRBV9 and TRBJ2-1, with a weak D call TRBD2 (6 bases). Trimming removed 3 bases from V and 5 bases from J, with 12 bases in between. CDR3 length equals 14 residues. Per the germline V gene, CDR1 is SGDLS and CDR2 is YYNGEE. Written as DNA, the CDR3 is TGTGCCAGCAGCGAGGGACTTCCCAACAATGAGCAGTTCTTC. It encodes CASSEGLPNNEQFF.

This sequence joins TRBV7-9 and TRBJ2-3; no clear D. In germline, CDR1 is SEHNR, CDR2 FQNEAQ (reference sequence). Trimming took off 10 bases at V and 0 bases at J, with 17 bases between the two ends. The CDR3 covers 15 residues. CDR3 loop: CATLSAGSSTDTQYF. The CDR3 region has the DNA TGTGCCACCCTATCGGCAGGATCTAGCACAGATACGCAGTATTTT.

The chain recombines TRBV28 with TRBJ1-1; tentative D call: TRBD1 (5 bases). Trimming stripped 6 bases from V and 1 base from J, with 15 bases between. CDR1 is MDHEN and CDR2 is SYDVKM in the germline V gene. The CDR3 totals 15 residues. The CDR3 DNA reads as TGTGCCAGCAGCTGGGGACGGACGAGGAACACTGAAGCTTTCTTT. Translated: CASSWGRTRNTEAFF.

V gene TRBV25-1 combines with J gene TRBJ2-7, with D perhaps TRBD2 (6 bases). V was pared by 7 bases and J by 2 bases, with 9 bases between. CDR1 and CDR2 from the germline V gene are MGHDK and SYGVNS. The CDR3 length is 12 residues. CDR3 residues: CASTGGAYEQYF. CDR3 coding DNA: TGTGCCAGCACCGGGGGAGCCTACGAGCAGTACTTC.

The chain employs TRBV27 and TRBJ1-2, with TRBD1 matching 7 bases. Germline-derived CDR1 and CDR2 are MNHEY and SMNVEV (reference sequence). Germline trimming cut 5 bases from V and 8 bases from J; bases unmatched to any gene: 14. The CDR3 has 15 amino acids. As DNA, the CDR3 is TGTGCCAGCAGTCTACTATCCGGGACAGTGGAAGGCTACACCTTC. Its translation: CASSLLSGTVEGYTF.

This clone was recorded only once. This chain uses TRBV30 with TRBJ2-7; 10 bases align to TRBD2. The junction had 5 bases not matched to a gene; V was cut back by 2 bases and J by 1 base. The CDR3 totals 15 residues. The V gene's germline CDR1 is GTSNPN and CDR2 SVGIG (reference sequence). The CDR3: CAWSHGLAESYEQYF. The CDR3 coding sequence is TGTGCCTGGAGTCACGGACTAGCGGAATCCTACGAGCAGTACTTC.

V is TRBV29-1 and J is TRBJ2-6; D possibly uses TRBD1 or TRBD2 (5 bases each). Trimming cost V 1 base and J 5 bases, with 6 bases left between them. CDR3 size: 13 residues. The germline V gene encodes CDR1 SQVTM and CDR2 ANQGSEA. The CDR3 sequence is CSVEGGWANVLTF. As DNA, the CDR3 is TGCAGCGTTGAAGGGGGGTGGGCCAACGTCCTGACTTTC. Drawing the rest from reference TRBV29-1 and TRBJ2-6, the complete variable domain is SAVISQKPSRDICQRGTSLTIQCQVDSQVTMMFWYRQQPGQSLTLIATANQGSEATYESGFVIDKFPISRPNLTFSTLTVSNMSPEDSSIYLCSVEGGWANVLTFGAGSRLTVL.

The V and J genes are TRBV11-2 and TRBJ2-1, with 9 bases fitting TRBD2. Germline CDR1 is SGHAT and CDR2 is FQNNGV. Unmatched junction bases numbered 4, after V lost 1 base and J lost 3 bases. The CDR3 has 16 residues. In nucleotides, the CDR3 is TGTGCCAGCAGCTTAGGGCCTAGCGGGAACTACAATGAGCAGTTCTTC. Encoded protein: CASSLGPSGNYNEQFF.

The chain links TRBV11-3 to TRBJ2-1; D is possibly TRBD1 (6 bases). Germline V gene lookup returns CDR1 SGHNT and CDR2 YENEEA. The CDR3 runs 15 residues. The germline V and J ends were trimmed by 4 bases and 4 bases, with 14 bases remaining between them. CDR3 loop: CASSSRRQEYNEQFF. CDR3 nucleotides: TGTGCCAGCAGCTCCCGCCGACAGGAGTACAATGAGCAGTTCTTC.

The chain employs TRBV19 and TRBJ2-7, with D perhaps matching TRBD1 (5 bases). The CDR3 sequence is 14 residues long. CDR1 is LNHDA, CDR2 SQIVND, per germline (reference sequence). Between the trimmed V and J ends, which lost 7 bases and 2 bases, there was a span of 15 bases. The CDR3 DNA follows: TGTGCCAGTACCAAAGGGGCCGGAACCTACGAGCAGTACTTC. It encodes CASTKGAGTYEQYF.

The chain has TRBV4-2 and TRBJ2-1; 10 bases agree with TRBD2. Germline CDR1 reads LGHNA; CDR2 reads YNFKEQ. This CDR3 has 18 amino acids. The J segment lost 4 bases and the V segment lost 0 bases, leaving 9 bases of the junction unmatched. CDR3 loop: CASSQDRGPSGGYNEQFF. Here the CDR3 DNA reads TGTGCCAGCAGCCAAGATCGTGGTCCTAGCGGGGGATACAATGAGCAGTTCTTC.